This T cell receptor (beta chain) derives from a study of T cells in Graves' hyperthyroidism and ophthalmopathy. Those with hyperthyroidism were 18 to 65 years old, newly diagnosed, and ill for under 2 months. Pregnant or lactating patients were excluded, as were those with uncontrolled infection or other autoimmune disease. Findings and caveats of the study: Blood also contained most expanded thyroid clonotypes above 0.001.

Amplification of TCR beta CDR3 regions was performed using RNA transcripts as template. The HTBI set primed first-round TCR CDR3 RT-PCR. TCRdb reprocessed the multiplex PCR reads via MiXCR and lists one record per CDR3 protein. The table has about 580,000 distinct CDR3 sequences, about 15% seen once. This clonotype showed up just a few times. The antigen remains undetermined. The CDR3 loop spans 14 amino acids. The V gene lost 4 bases and the J gene lost 8 bases, with 15 bases spanning the gap. The germline V gene encodes CDR1 LNHNV and CDR2 YYDKDF (reference sequence). Sequenced input: blood. The chain has TRBV15 and TRBJ2-1, with D possibly TRBD2 on 5 matching bases. The sequence was obtained from a woman aged 25-40 years with Graves' hyperthyroidism that later progressed to Graves' ophthalmopathy. This chain's CDR3 is CATSKAGGFHEQFF. The CDR3 bases are TGTGCCACCAGCAAGGCGGGTGGGTTCCATGAGCAGTTCTTC.